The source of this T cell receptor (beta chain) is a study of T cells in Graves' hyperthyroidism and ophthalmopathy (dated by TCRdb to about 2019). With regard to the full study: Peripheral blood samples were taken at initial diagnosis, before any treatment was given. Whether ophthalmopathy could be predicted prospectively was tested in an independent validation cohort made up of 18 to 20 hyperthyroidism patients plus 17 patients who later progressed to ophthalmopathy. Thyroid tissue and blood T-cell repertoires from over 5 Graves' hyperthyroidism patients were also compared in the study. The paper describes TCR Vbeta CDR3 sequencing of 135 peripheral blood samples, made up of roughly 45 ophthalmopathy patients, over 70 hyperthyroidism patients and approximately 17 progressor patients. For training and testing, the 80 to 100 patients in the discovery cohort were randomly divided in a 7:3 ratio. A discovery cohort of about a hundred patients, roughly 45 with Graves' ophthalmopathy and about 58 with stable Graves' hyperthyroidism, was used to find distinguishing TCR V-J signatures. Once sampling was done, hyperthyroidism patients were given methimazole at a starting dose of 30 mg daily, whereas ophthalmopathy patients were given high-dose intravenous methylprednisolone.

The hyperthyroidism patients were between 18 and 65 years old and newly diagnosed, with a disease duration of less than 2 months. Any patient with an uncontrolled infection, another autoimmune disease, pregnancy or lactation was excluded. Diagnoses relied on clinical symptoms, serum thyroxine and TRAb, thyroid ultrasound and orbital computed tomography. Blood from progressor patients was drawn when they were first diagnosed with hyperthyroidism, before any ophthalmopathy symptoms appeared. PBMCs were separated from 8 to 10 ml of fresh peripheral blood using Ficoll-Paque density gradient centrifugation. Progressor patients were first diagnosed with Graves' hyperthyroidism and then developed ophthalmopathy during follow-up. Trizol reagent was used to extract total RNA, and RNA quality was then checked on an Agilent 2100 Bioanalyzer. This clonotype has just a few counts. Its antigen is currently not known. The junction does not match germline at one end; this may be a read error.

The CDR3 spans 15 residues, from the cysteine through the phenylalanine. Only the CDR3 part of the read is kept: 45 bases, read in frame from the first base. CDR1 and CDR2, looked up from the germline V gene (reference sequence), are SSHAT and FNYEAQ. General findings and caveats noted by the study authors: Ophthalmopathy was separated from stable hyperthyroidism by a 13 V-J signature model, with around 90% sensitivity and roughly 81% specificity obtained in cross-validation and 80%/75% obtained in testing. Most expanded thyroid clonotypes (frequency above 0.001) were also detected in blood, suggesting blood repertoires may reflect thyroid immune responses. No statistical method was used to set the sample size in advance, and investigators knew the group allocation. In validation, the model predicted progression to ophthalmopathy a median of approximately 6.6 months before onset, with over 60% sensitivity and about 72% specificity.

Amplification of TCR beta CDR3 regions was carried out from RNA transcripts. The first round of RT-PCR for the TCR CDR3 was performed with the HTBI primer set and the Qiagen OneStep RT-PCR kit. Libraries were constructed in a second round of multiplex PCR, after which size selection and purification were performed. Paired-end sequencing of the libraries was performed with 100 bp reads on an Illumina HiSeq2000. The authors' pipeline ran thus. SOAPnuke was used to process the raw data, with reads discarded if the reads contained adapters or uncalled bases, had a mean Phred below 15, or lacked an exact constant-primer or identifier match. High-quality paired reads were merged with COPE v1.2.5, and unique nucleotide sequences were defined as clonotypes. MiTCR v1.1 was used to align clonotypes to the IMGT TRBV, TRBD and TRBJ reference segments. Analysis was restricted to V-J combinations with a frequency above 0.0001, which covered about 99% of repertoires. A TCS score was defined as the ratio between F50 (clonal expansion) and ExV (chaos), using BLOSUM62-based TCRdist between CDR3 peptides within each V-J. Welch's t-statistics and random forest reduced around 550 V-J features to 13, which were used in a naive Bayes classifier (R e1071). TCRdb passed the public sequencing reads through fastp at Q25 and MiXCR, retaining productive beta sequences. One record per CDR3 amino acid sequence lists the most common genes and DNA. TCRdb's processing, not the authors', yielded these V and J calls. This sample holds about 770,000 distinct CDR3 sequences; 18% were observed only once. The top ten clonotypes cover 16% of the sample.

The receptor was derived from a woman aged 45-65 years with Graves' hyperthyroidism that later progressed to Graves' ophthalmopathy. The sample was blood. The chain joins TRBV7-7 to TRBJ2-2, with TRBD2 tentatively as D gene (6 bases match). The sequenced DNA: TGTGCTAGCAGCTTAGCAGGAGGGGATGCCGGGGAGCTGTTTTTT. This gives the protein CASSLAGGDAGELFF.